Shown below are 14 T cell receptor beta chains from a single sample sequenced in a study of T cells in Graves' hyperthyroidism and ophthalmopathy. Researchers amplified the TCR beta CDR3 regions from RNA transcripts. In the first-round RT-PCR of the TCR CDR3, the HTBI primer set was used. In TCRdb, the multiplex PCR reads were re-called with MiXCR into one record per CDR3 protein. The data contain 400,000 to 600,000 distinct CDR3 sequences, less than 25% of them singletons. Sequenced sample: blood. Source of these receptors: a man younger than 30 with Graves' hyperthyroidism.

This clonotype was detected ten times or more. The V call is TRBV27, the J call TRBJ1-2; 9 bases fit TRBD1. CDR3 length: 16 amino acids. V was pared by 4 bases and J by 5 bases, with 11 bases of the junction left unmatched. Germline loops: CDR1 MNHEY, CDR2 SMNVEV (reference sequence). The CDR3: CASSSHDVGTGYGYTF. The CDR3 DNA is TGTGCCAGCAGTTCCCACGATGTCGGGACAGGGTATGGCTACACCTTC.

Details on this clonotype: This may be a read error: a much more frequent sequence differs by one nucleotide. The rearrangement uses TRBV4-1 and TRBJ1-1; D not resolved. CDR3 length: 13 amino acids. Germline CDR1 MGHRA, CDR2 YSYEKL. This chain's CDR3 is CTSSQQWDTEAFF. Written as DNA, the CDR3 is TGCACCAGCAGCCAACAGTGGGACACTGAAGCTTTCTTT.

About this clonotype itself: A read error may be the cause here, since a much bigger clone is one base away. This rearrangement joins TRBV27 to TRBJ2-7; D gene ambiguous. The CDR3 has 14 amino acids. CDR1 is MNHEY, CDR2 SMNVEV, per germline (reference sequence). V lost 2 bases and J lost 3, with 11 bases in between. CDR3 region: CASSLGYSVYEQYF. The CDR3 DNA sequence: TGTGCCAGCAGTTTAGGGTACTCCGTCTACGAGCAGTACTTC.

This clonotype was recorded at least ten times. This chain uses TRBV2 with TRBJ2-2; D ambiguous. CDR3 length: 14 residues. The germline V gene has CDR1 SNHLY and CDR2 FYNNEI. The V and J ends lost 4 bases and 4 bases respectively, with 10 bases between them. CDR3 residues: CASSVRHPTGELFF. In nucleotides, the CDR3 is TGTGCCAGCAGTGTAAGGCACCCCACCGGGGAGCTGTTTTTT.

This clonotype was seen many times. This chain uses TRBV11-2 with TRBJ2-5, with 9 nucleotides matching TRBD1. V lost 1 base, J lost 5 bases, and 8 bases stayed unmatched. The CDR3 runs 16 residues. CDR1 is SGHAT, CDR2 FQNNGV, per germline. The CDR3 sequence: CASSLAGTGTWETQYF. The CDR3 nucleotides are TGTGCCAGCAGCTTAGCGGGGACAGGGACATGGGAGACCCAGTACTTC.

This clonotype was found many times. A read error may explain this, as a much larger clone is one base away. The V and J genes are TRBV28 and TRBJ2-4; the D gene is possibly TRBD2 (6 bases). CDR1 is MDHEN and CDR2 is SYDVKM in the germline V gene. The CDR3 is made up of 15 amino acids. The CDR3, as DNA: TGTGCCAGCAGCCATTTTCCACTAGCCAAAAACATTAAGTACTTC. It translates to CASSHFPLAKNIKYF.

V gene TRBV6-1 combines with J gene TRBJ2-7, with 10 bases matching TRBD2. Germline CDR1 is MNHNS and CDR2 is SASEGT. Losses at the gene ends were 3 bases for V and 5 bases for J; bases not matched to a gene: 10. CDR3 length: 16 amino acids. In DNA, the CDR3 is TGTGCCAGCAGTGATCCCGGATGGACTAGCGGTGACGAGCAGTACTTC. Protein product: CASSDPGWTSGDEQYF.

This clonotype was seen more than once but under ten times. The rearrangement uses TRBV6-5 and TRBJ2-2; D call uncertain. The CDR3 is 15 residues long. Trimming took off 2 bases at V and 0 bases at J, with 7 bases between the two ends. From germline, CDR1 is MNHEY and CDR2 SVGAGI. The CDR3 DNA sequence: TGTGCCAGCAGTTACGGCAGTCCGAACACCGGGGAGCTGTTTTTT. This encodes CASSYGSPNTGELFF.

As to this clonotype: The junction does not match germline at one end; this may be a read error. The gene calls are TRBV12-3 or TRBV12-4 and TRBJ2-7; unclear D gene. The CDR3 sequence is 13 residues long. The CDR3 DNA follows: TGTGCCAGCAGTCTGGAGACCACCTACGAACAGTACTTC. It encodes CASSLETTYEQYF.

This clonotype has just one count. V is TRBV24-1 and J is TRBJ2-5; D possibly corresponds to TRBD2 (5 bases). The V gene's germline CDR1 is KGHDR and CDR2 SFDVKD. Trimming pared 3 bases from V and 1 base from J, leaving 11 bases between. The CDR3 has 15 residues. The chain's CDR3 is CATSDRTGIQETQYF. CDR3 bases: TGTGCCACCAGTGATCGCACGGGGATCCAAGAGACCCAGTACTTC.

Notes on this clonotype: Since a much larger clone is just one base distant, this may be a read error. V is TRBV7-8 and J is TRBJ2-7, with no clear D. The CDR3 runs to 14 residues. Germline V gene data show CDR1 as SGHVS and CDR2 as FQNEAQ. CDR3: CASSLSQPPYEQHF. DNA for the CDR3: TGTGCCAGCAGCTTAAGTCAGCCCCCCTACGAGCAGCACTTC. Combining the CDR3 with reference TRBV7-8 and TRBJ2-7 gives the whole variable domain GAGVSQSPRYKVAKRGQDVALRCDPISGHVSLFWYQQALGQGPEFLTYFQNEAQLDKSGLPSDRFFAERPEGSVSTLKIQRTQQEDSAVYLCASSLSQPPYEQHFGPGTRLTVT.

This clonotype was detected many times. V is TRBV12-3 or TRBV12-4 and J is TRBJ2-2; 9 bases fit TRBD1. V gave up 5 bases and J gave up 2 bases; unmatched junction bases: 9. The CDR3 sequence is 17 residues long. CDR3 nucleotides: TGTGCCAGCAGTCCGTTACCGGGACAGGGAAACACCGGGGAGCTGTTTTTT. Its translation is CASSPLPGQGNTGELFF.

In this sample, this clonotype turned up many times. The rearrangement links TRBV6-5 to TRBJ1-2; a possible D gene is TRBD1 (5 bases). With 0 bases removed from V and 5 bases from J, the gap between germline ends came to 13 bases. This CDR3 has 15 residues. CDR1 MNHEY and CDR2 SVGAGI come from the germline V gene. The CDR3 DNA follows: TGTGCCAGCAGTTACTCGGCAGGGACCGTGTATGGCTACACCTTC. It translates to CASSYSAGTVYGYTF.

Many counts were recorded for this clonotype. The CDR3 loop reads CASSAENYEQYF. As DNA, the CDR3 is TGCGCCAGCAGCGCCGAAAACTACGAGCAGTACTTC. The rearrangement uses TRBV5-1 and TRBJ2-7, with D hard to call. The CDR3 has 12 amino acids. The V end lost 4 bases, the J end lost 3 bases, and 8 bases lay between the germline ends. Germline-derived CDR1 and CDR2 are SGHRS and YFSETQ.